The next 21 T cell receptor beta chains were all read from a single sample in a study of blood T cell repertoires in COVID-19. The assay was immunoSEQ multiplex PCR, and TCRdb's table has in-frame clones only and misses some. The data show roughly 90,000 clones, over 80% seen once. The sample taken for sequencing was peripheral blood. These receptors were obtained from an elderly woman with active or convalescent COVID-19.

DNA for the CDR3: TGTGCCAGCAGTCGGACTAGCGGGGTAGAGACCCAGTACTTC. Translated, it gives CASSRTSGVETQYF. The rearrangement joins TRBV2 to TRBJ2-5, with 12 bases matching TRBD2. V trimming: 5 bases; J trimming: 4 bases; junction bases outside the gene matches: 2. CDR1 SNHLY and CDR2 FYNNEI come from the germline V gene. CDR3 length equals 14 residues.

The table lists this clone with a few counts. The CDR3 protein is CASSYSLSNTGELFF. As DNA, the CDR3 is TGTGCCAGCAGTTACTCCCTTTCGAACACCGGGGAGCTGTTTTTT. V gene TRBV6-2 or TRBV6-3 combines with J gene TRBJ2-2, with unresolved D. Germline CDR1 and CDR2: MNHEY and SVGEGT. The CDR3 sequence is 15 residues long. The ends were cut back, 0 bases at V and 0 bases at J, with 5 bases in the middle.

The chain employs TRBV5-1 and TRBJ2-2; D gene ambiguous. The CDR3 is 15 amino acids. Germline assignment: CDR1 SGHRS and CDR2 YFSETQ. V was clipped by 4 bases and J by 7 bases, with 17 bases between them. The CDR3 spells CASSRGAPLDGELFF. The CDR3 coding sequence is TGCGCCAGCAGCCGAGGCGCCCCTTTGGACGGGGAGCTGTTTTTT. Drawing the rest from reference TRBV5-1 and TRBJ2-2, the complete variable domain is KAGVTQTPRYLIKTRGQQVTLSCSPISGHRSVSWYQQTPGQGLQFLFEYFSETQRNKGNFPGRFSGRQFSNSRSEMNVSTLELGDSALYLCASSRGAPLDGELFFGEGSRLTVL.

The V and J genes are TRBV4-3 and TRBJ1-1, with TRBD1 matching 9 bases. The CDR3 totals 15 residues. J gave up 5 bases and V 4 bases, and 8 bases lay outside the gene matches. Germline loops: CDR1 LGHNA, CDR2 YSLEER. The CDR3 bases are TGCGCCAGCAGCCGGATGGACAGGGGAGGGACTGAAGCTTTCTTT. As protein: CASSRMDRGGTEAFF.

The rearrangement joins TRBV4-1 to TRBJ2-7; TRBD1 matches 9 bases. The length of the CDR3 is 15 residues. The V gene end was trimmed by 7 bases and the J gene end by 0 bases; junction bases not matched to a gene: 7. Germline V gene sequence: CDR1 MGHRA, CDR2 YSYEKL. As DNA, the CDR3 is TGCGCCAGCACTCGTACAGGGGGCCTCTCCTACGAGCAGTACTTC. Translation: CASTRTGGLSYEQYF.

The chain has TRBV9 and TRBJ2-5; TRBD2 aligns across 7 bases. The germline gives CDR1 SGDLS, CDR2 YYNGEE. CDR3 size: 14 residues. V lost 4 bases to trimming and J lost 5 bases; unmatched junction nucleotides: 8. CDR3 nucleotide sequence: TGTGCCAGCAGCCCTTCGACTAGCTCTGAGACCCAGTACTTC. Amino acids: CASSPSTSSETQYF.

The chain couples TRBV28 to TRBJ1-3; a possible D gene is TRBD1 (5 bases). Germline CDR1 and CDR2: MDHEN and SYDVKM. The V and J ends lost 5 bases and 0 bases respectively, with 17 bases between them. CDR3 size: 17 residues. CDR3 region: CASSRPTDGGSGNTIYF. The CDR3 bases are TGTGCCAGCAGTCGCCCCACCGACGGGGGCTCTGGAAACACCATATATTTT.

The rearrangement links TRBV28 to TRBJ1-1; perhaps TRBD1 as D (5 bases). Germline V gene sequence: CDR1 MDHEN, CDR2 SYDVKM. Trimming took 5 bases from V and 9 from J, leaving 22 bases between them. CDR3 length: 15 residues. The CDR3 spells CASSLTGTDSWKAFF. The CDR3 nucleotides are TGTGCCAGCAGTCTAACAGGTACCGACTCCTGGAAAGCTTTCTTT.

The gene calls are TRBV6-6 and TRBJ2-2; TRBD1 might be the D (6 bases). The CDR3 spans 15 residues. V dropped 0 bases and J dropped 2 bases, with 7 bases sitting between them. CDR1 is MNHNY, CDR2 SVGAGI, per germline (reference sequence). The CDR3 sequence is CASSYSRGNTGELFF. The CDR3 DNA is TGTGCCAGCAGTTACTCCAGGGGCAACACCGGGGAGCTGTTTTTT.

This clone turned up a few times. The rearrangement links TRBV5-1 to TRBJ1-4, with 11 bases matching TRBD1. The CDR3 is 15 amino acids. The ends lost 3 bases at V and 8 bases at J; junction bases unmatched: 6. Germline CDR1 reads SGHRS; CDR2 reads YFSETQ. The DNA for the CDR3 is TGCGCCAGCAGCTGGACAGGGGGCGTCGTCGAAAAACTGTTTTTT. Translated, it gives CASSWTGGVVEKLFF.

This clone was found a few times. The gene calls are TRBV6-1 and TRBJ2-7, with TRBD1 as a possible D gene (6 bases). The ends were cut back, 3 bases at V and 1 base at J, with 10 bases in the middle. This CDR3 is built from 14 residues. Germline values: CDR1 MNHNS, CDR2 SASEGT. For the CDR3, the DNA is TGTGCCAGCAGTGAGAGGGGACAATCCTACGAGCAGTACTTC. Protein sequence: CASSERGQSYEQYF.

The V gene is TRBV18, the J gene TRBJ1-1; TRBD1 matches 7 bases. Germline CDR1 reads KGHSH; CDR2 reads LQKENI. This CDR3 region has 17 residues. With 1 base clipped from V and 1 base from J, the junction kept 9 bases outside the gene matches. This CDR3 is CASSPLIRGQGNTEAFF. CDR3 DNA sequence: TGTGCCAGCTCACCACTCATTAGGGGGCAGGGGAACACTGAAGCTTTCTTT.

This chain connects TRBV6-4 to TRBJ2-5; tentative D call: TRBD2 (7 bases). Germline V lookup: CDR1 MRHNA, CDR2 SNTAGT. The CDR3 loop spans 15 amino acids. The V end was cut by 6 bases, the J end by 4 bases, with 18 bases between. The CDR3 DNA reads TGTGCCAGCAGCGAACAAGGGGGGGCTGGAGAGACCCAGTACTTC. Translation: CASSEQGGAGETQYF.

A single count supports this clone. The J gene is TRBJ1-2, the V gene TRBV7-8, with 7 nucleotides matching TRBD1. V trimming: 1 base; J trimming: 4 bases; junction bases outside the gene matches: 3. This CDR3 region has 14 residues. Germline-derived CDR1 and CDR2 are SGHVS and FQNEAQ. CDR3 protein: CASSLVQGVYGYTF. The DNA of the CDR3 is TGTGCCAGCAGCTTAGTTCAGGGGGTCTATGGCTACACCTTC.

V and J are TRBV5-1 and TRBJ2-3; 7 bases align to TRBD1. Unmatched junction bases numbered 2, after V lost 4 bases and J lost 0 bases. CDR3 length: 14 amino acids. Germline V gene sequence: CDR1 SGHRS, CDR2 YFSETQ. The CDR3 spells CASSPGQSTDTQYF. The DNA of the CDR3 is TGCGCCAGCAGCCCGGGACAGAGCACAGATACGCAGTATTTT. The variable domain in full, completed from reference TRBV5-1 and TRBJ2-3, reads KAGVTQTPRYLIKTRGQQVTLSCSPISGHRSVSWYQQTPGQGLQFLFEYFSETQRNKGNFPGRFSGRQFSNSRSEMNVSTLELGDSALYLCASSPGQSTDTQYFGPGTRLTVL.

V usage is TRBV6-1 and J usage is TRBJ1-1, with 9 bases fitting TRBD1. The V segment lost 5 bases and the J segment 6 bases; nucleotides outside the gene matches: 7. Germline V gene data show CDR1 as MNHNS and CDR2 as SASEGT. The length of the CDR3 is 14 residues. As DNA, the CDR3 is TGTGCCAGCAGTACAAGGGGACAGGGTGCTGAAGCTTTCTTT. It is translated as CASSTRGQGAEAFF.

Remarks on this clone: Germline is not matched at one junction end, which may reflect a read error. The rearrangement joins TRBV25-1 to TRBJ1-1; 9 nucleotides agree with TRBD1. In germline, CDR1 is MGHDK, CDR2 SYGVNS. The CDR3 spans 13 residues. CDR3: CACRTGDWTEAFF. For the CDR3, the DNA is TGTGCCTGCAGGACAGGGGATTGGACTGAAGCTTTCTTT. The full variable domain, completed using reference TRBV25-1 and TRBJ1-1, is EADIYQTPRYLVIGTGKKITLECSQTMGHDKMYWYQQDPGMELHLIHYSYGVNSTEKGDLSSESTVSRIRTEHFPLTLESARPSHTSQYLCACRTGDWTEAFFGQGTRLTVV.

This clone showed up just a few times. The DNA of the CDR3 is TGTGCCAGCTCACCGCGAACACAGGGCCGGAACACTGAAGCTTTCTTT. As protein: CASSPRTQGRNTEAFF. J is TRBJ1-1 and V is TRBV18; perhaps TRBD1 as D (6 bases). Germline CDR1 KGHSH, CDR2 LQKENI. V was clipped by 3 bases and J by 1 base, with 15 bases between them. The CDR3 extends over 16 amino acids.

The chain carries TRBV28 and TRBJ1-5; a weak D match, TRBD1 (5 bases). The V gene's germline CDR1 is MDHEN and CDR2 SYDVKM. Trimming left V 6 bases short and J 6 bases short, with 18 bases between. CDR3 length: 15 amino acids. CDR3 amino acids: CASSLPGRGGQPQHF. Here the CDR3 DNA reads TGTGCCAGCAGCCTCCCGGGGAGGGGCGGTCAGCCCCAGCATTTT.

This CDR3 is CASSTGTVETYGYTF. The CDR3 DNA is TGTGCCAGTAGTACTGGGACAGTGGAAACCTATGGCTACACCTTC. The chain employs TRBV19 and TRBJ1-2, with 7 bases identical to TRBD1. CDR1 and CDR2 (germline): LNHDA, SQIVND (reference sequence). Trimming at V came to 4 bases and at J to 4 bases, leaving 9 bases not matched to a gene. The CDR3 contains 15 residues.

The chain uses TRBV5-6 and TRBJ2-4; maybe TRBD2 (6 bases). From germline, CDR1 is SGHDT and CDR2 YYEEEE. The CDR3 contains 13 residues. Trimming took off 4 bases at V and 13 bases at J, with 18 bases between the two ends. CDR3: CASSLWQATRQYF. The CDR3 DNA reads TGTGCCAGCAGCCTATGGCAGGCGACTAGGCAGTACTTC.